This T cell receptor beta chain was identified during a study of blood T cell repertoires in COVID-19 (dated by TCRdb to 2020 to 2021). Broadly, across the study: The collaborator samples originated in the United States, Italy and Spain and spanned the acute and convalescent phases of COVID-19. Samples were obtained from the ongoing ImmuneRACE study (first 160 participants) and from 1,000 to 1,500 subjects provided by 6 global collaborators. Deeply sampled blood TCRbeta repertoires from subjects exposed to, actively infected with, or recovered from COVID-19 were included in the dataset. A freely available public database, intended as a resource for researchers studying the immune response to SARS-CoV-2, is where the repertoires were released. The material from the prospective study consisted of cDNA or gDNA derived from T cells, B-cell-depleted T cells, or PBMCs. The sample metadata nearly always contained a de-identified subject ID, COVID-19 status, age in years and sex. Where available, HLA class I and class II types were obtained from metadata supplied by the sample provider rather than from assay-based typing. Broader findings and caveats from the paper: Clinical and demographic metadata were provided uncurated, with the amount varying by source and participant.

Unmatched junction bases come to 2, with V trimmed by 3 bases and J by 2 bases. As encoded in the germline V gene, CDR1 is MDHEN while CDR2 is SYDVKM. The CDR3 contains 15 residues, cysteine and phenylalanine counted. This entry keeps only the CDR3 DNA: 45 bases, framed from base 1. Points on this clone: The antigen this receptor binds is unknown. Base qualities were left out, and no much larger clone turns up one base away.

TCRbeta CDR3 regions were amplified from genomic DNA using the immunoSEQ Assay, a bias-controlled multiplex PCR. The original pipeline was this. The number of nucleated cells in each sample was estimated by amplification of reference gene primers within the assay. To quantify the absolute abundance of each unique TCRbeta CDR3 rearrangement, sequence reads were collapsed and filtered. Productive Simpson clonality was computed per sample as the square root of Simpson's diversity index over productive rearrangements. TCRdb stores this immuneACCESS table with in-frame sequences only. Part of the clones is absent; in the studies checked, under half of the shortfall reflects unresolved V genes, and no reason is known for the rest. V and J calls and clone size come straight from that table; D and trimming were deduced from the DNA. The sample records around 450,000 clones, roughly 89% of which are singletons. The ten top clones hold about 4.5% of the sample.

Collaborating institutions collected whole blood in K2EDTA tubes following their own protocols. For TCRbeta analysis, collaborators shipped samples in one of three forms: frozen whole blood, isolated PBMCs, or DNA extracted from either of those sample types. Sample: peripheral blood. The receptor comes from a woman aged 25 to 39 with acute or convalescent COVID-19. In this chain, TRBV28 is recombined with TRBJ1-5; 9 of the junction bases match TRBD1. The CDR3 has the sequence CASSLGDRGNQPQHF. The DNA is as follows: TGTGCCAGCAGTTTGGGGGACAGGGGCAATCAGCCCCAGCATTTT.